This T cell receptor beta chain appears in the sequencing data of a study of CD8 T cells in ankylosing spondylitis. CDR1 is DFQATT and CDR2 is SNEGSKA in the germline V gene (reference sequence). With V trimmed by 1 base and J by 9 bases, 9 bases remained unmatched. The length of the CDR3 is 15 residues. Libraries of TCR beta came from quantitative 5'-RACE with molecular barcodes. In TCRdb, the 5' RACE reads were re-called with MiXCR into one record per CDR3 protein. The profile shows some 840,000 distinct CDR3 sequences, about 10% of them singletons. Overall study findings and caveats: Disease-linked clones had a CD8+ phenotype and relatively low frequency in peripheral blood. The study identified a TCR beta motif of seven or eight highly homologous variants that appeared characteristic of ankylosing spondylitis blood. Prior work had noted some motif variants in reactive arthritis blood and synovial fluid. Significant enrichment of disease-linked clones was reportedly seen in matched ankylosing spondylitis synovial fluid.

The table lists this clonotype with many counts. Its specificity is unknown. The TCR sequence derives from a male donor with ankylosing spondylitis. The sequencing sample was made of blood, either unsorted or a sorted T cell fraction (not recorded which). The chain has TRBV20-1 and TRBJ2-1, with 10 bases matching TRBD2. CDR3 DNA: TGCAGTGCTAGAGTGGCGCTAGCGGGAGTAGGTGAGCAGTTCTTC. Its protein product is CSARVALAGVGEQFF.